This T cell receptor (beta chain) is drawn from a study of shared clonotypes between healthy human individuals. The germline V gene has CDR1 SGHNT and CDR2 YENEEA. Trimming stripped 4 bases from V and 5 bases from J, with 8 bases between. The CDR3 runs 12 residues. This clone was counted between two and nine times. Healthy HIV-negative adults with no recent acute infections or vaccinations were recruited as donors. Here immunoSEQ multiplex PCR was the method, and the copy in TCRdb shows in-frame clones only, minus some. Among about 980,000 clones listed, over 60% were seen once. The chain carries TRBV11-3 and TRBJ1-1, with D tentatively TRBD1 (5 bases). This clonotype was sampled from a man aged 18 to 29 in good health. Specimen: memory CD4+ T cells sorted from blood. Stated subset: CD45RA-negative fraction. The CDR3 region has the DNA TGTGCCAGCAGCTCTCAGGGAACTGAAGCTTTCTTT. It specifies CASSSQGTEAFF.